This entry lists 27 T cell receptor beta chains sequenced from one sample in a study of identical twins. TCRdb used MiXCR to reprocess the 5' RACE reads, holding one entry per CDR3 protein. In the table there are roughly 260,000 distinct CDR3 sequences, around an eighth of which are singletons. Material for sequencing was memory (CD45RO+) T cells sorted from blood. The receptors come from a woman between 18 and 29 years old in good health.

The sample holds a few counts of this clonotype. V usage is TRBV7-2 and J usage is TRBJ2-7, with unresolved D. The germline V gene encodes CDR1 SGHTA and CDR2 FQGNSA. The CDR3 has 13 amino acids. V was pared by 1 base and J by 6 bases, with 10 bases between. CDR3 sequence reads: CASSLVDTGEQYF. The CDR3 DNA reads TGTGCCAGCAGCTTAGTTGACACTGGCGAGCAGTACTTC.

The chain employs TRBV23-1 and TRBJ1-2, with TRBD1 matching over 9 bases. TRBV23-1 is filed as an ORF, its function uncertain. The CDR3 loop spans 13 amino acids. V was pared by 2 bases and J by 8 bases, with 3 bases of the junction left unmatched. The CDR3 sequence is CASSQTGGEGYTF. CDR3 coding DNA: TGCGCCAGCAGTCAAACAGGGGGCGAAGGCTACACCTTC.

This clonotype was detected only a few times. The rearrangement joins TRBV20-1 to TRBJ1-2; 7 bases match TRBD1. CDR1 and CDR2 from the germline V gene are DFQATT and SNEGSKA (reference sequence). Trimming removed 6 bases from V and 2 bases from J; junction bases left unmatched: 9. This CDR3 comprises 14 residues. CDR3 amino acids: CSAGTTGQNYGYTF. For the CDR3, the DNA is TGCAGTGCGGGGACCACGGGACAGAACTATGGCTACACCTTC.

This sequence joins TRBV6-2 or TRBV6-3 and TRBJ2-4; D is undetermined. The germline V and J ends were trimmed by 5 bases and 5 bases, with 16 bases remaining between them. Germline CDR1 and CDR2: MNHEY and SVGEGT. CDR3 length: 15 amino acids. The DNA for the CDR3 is TGTGCCAGCAGTGCCATTCACCTGTTTGAAAACATTCAGTACTTC. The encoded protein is CASSAIHLFENIQYF.

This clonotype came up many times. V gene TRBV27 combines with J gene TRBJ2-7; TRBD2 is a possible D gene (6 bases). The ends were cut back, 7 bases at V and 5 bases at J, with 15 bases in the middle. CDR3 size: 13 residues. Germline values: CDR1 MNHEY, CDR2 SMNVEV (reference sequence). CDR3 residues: CASMGGGAHEQYF. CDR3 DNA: TGTGCCAGCATGGGGGGAGGTGCCCACGAGCAGTACTTC.

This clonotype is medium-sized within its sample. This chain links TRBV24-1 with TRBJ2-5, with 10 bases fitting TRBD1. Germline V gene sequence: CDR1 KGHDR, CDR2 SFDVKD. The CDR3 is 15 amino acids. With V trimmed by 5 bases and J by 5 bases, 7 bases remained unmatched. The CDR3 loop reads CATSAGTGDLETQYF. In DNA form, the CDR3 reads TGTGCCACCAGTGCCGGGACAGGGGACCTGGAGACCCAGTACTTC.

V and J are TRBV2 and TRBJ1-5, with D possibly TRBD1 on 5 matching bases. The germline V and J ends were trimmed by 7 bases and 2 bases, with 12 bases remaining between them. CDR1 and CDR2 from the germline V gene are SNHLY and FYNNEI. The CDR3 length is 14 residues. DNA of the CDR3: TGTGCCAGCACCCCGTTGGGGGGCAATCAGCCCCAGCATTTT. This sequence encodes CASTPLGGNQPQHF.

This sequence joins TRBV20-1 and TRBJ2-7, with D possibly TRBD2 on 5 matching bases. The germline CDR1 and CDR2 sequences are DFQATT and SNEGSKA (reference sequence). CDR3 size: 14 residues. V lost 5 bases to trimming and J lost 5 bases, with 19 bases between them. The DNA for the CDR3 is TGCAGTGCTGCACAGCGGCTCCTTACAAACGAGCAGTACTTC. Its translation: CSAAQRLLTNEQYF.

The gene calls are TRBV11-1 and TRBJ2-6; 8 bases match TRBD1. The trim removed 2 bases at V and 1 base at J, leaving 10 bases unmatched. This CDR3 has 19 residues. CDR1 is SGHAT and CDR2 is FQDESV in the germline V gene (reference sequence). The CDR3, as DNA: TGTGCCAGCAGCTTAACTGCGGGACAGGACATTTCTGGGGCCAACGTCCTGACTTTC. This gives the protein CASSLTAGQDISGANVLTF. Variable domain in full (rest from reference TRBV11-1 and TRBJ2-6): EAEVAQSPRYKITEKSQAVAFWCDPISGHATLYWYRQILGQGPELLVQFQDESVVDDSQLPKDRFSAERLKGVDSTLKIQPAELGDSAMYLCASSLTAGQDISGANVLTFGAGSRLTVL.

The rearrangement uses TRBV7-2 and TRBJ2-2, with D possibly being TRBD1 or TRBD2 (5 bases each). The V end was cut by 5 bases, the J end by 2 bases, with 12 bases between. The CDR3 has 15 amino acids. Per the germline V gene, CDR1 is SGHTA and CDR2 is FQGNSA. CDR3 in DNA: TGTGCCAGCAGCCTTCGGGGCAGTAACACCGGGGAGCTGTTTTTT. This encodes CASSLRGSNTGELFF.

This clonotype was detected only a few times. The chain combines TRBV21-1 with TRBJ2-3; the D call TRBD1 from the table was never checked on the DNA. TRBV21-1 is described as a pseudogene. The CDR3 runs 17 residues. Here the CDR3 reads CASSQGSGVWWADTQYF. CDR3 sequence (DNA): TGTGCCAGCAGCCAAGGTTCCGGGGTCTGGTGGGCAGATACGCAGTATTTT.

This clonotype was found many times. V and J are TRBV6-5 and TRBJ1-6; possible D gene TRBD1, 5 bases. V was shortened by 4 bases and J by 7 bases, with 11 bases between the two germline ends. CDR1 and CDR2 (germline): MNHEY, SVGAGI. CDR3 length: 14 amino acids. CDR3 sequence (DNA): TGTGCCAGCAGTTCTAAGGGGAACAATTCACCCCTCCACTTT. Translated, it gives CASSSKGNNSPLHF.

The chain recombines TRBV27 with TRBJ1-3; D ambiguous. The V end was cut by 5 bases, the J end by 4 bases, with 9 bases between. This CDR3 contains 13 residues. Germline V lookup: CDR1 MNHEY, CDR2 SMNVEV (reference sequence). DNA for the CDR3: TGTGCCAGCAGTCCGGGGTACGGAAACACCATATATTTT. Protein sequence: CASSPGYGNTIYF.

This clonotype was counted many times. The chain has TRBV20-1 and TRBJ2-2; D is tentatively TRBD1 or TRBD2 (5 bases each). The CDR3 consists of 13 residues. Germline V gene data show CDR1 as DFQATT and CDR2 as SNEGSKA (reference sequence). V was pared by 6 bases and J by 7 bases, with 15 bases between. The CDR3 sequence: CSAGTLLGGELFF. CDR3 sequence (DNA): TGCAGTGCCGGGACGCTCCTTGGCGGGGAGCTGTTTTTT.

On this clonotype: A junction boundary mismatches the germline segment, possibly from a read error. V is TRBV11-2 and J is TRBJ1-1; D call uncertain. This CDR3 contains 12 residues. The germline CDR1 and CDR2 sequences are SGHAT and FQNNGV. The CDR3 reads CASSLGPYHSFF. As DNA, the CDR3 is TGTGCCAGCAGTTTAGGGCCTTATCACTCTTTCTTT.

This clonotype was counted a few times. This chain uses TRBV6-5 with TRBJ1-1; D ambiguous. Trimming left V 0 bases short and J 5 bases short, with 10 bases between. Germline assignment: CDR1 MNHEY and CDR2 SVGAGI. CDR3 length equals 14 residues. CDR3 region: CASSYSGRLTEAFF. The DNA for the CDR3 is TGTGCCAGCAGTTACTCGGGCAGATTAACTGAAGCTTTCTTT.

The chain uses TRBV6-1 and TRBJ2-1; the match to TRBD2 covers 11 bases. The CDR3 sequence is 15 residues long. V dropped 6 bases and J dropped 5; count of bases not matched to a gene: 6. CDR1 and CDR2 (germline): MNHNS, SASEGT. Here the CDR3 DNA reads TGTGCCAGCAGACTAGCGGGAGTAGGCCACAATGAGCAGTTCTTC. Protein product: CASRLAGVGHNEQFF.

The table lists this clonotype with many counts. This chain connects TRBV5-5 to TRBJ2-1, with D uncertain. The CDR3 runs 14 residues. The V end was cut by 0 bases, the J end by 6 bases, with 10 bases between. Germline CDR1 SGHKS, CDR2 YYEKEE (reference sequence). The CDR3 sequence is CASSLGGLVNEQFF. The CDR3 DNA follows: TGTGCCAGCAGCTTGGGTGGGCTAGTCAATGAGCAGTTCTTC. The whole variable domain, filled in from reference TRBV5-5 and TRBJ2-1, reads DAGVTQSPTHLIKTRGQQVTLRCSPISGHKSVSWYQQVLGQGPQFIFQYYEKEERGRGNFPDRFSARQFPNYSSELNVNALLLGDSALYLCASSLGGLVNEQFFGPGTRLTVL.

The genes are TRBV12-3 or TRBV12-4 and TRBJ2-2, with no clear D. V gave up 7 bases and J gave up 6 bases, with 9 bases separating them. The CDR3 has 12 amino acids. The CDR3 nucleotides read TGTGCCAGCAAGGATCTGGCCGGGGAGCTGTTTTTT. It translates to CASKDLAGELFF.

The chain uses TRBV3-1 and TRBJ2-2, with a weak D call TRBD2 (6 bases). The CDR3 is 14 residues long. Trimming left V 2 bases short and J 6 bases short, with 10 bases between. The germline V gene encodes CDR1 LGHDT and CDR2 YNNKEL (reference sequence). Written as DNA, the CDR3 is TGTGCCAGCAGCCAACACGGGGGTCCCGGGGAGCTGTTTTTT. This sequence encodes CASSQHGGPGELFF.

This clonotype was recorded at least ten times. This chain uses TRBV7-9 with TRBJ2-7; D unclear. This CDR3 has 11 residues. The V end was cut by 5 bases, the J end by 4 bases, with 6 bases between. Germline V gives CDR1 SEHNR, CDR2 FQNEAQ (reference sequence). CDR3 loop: CASSLQYEQYF. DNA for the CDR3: TGTGCCAGCAGCCTACAGTACGAGCAGTACTTC.

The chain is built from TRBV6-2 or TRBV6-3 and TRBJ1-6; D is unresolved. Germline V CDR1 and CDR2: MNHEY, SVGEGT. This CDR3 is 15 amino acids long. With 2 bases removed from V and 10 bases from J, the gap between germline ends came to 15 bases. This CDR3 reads CASSYNRAGASPLHF. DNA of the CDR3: TGTGCCAGCAGTTACAACCGGGCCGGAGCGTCACCCCTCCACTTT.

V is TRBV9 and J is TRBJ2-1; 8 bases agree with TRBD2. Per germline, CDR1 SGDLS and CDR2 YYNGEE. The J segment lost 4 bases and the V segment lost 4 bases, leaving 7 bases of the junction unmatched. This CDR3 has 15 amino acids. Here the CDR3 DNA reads TGTGCCAGCAGCACTACTAGCGGTCAATACAATGAGCAGTTCTTC. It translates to CASSTTSGQYNEQFF. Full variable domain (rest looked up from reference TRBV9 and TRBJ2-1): DSGVTQTPKHLITATGQRVTLRCSPRSGDLSVYWYQQSLDQGLQFLIQYYNGEERAKGNILERFSAQQFPDLHSELNLSSLELGDSALYFCASSTTSGQYNEQFFGPGTRLTVL.

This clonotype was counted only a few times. The CDR3 DNA sequence: TGTGCCACCAGGCGGACTAGCACAGATACGCAGTATTTT. Translated: CATRRTSTDTQYF. The genes are TRBV28 and TRBJ2-3; D is possibly TRBD2 (5 bases). The CDR3 is made up of 13 amino acids. Germline values: CDR1 MDHEN, CDR2 SYDVKM. The V and J ends lost 10 bases and 0 bases respectively, with 11 bases between them.

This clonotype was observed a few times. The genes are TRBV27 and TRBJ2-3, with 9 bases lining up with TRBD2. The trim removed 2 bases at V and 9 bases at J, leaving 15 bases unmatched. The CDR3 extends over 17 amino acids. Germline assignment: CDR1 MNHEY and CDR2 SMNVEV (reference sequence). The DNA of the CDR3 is TGTGCCAGCAGTTTAACGTCGGCGGGAGGGCGTTGGTCCACGCAGTATTTT. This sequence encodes CASSLTSAGGRWSTQYF.

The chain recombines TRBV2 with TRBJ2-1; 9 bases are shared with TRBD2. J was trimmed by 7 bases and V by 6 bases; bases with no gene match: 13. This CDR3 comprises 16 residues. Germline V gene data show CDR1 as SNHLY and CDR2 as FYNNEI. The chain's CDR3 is CASRDSGRQNRNEQFF. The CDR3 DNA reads TGTGCCAGCAGGGATAGCGGGAGACAGAATAGGAATGAGCAGTTCTTC. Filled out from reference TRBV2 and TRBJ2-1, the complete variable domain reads EPEVTQTPSHQVTQMGQEVILRCVPISNHLYFYWYRQILGQKVEFLVSFYNNEISEKSEIFDDQFSVERPDGSNFTLKIRSTKLEDSAMYFCASRDSGRQNRNEQFFGPGTRLTVL.

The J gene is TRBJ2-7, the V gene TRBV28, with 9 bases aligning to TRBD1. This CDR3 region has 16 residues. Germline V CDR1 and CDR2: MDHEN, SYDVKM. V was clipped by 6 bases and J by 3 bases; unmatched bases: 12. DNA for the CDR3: TGTGCCAGCAGGCCTACCGCCGGGACAGGGAGCTACGAGCAGTACTTC. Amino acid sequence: CASRPTAGTGSYEQYF.